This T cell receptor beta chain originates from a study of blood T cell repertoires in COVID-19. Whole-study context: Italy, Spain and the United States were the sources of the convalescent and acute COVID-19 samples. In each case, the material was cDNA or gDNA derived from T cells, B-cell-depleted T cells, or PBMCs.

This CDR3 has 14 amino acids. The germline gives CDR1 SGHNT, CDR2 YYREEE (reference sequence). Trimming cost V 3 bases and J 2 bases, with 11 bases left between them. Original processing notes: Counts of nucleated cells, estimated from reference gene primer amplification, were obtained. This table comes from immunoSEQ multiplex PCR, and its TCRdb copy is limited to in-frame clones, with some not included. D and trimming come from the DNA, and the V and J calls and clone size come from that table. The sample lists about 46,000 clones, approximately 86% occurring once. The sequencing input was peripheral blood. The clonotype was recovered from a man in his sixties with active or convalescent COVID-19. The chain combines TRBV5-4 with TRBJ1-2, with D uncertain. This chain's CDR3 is CASSSRLPNYGYTF. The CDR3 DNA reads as TGTGCCAGCAGCTCCCGTCTCCCGAACTATGGCTACACCTTC. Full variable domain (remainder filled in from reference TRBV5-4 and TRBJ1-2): ETGVTQSPTHLIKTRGQQVTLRCSSQSGHNTVSWYQQALGQGPQFIFQYYREEENGRGNFPPRFSGLQFPNYSSELNVNALELDDSALYLCASSSRLPNYGYTFGSGTRLTVV.